This T cell receptor beta chain was identified during a study of T cell responses to AZD1222 COVID-19 vaccine. Details on this clone: As yet, its antigen is unknown.

Notes on the study in general: Targeting of unmutated variant regions was reportedly seen in nearly half of spike-specific TCRs. Possibly, clonal diversity was underestimated; donors were largely white British and included more females. CD4 TCRs associated with vaccination spanned spike, dominating at 160-218 and 743-854.

Trimming at V came to 1 base and at J to 2 bases, leaving 3 bases not matched to a gene. Germline V gene data show CDR1 as SGHRS and CDR2 as YFSETQ. This CDR3 is 15 amino acids long. Pooling was applied to second doses at about 4 or about 12 weeks. The protocol was immunoSEQ multiplex PCR, while the TCRdb copy is restricted to in-frame clones and leaves out a portion. The sample consists of more than 120,000 clones, roughly nine tenths of them appearing once. The receptor was isolated from an adult who received the AZD1222 COVID-19 vaccine. The sequencing used peripheral blood, collected 28 days after the second AZD1222 dose. The genes are TRBV5-1 and TRBJ2-3, with 8 bases identical to TRBD2. The CDR3 nucleotides read TGCGCCAGCAGCTTGCCACTAGCGGACACAGATACGCAGTATTTT. Its protein is CASSLPLADTDTQYF.